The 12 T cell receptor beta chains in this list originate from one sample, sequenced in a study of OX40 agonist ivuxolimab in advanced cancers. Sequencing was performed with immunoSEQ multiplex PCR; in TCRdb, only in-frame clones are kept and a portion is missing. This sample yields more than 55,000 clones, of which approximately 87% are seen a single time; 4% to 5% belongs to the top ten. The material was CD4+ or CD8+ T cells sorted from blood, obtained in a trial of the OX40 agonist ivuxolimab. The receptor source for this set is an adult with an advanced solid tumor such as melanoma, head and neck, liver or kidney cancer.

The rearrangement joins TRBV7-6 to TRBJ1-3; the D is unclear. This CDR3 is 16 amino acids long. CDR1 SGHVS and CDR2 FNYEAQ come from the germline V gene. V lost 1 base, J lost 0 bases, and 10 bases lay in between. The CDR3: CASSLGSGSSGNTIYF. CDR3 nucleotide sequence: TGTGCCAGCAGCTTAGGATCTGGTAGCTCTGGAAACACCATATATTTT.

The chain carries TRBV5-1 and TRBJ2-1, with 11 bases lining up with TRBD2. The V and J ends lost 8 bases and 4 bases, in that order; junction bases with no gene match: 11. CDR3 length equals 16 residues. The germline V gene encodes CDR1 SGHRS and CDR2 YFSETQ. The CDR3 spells CASTTSGGHSYNEQFF. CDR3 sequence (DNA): TGCGCCAGTACAACTAGCGGGGGCCACTCGTACAATGAGCAGTTCTTC.

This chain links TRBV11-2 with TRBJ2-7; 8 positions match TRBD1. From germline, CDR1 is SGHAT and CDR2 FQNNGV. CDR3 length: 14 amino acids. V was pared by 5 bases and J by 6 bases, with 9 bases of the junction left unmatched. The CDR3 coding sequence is TGTGCCAGCAGCCTTCCGGGACAGGCGGTCGAGCAGTACTTC. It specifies CASSLPGQAVEQYF.

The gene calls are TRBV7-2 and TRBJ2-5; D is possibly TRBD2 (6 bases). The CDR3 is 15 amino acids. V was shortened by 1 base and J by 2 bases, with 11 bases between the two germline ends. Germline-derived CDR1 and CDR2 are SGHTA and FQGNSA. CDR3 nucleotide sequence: TGTGCCAGCAGCTTAGGTTCGCTAGCGCAAGAGACCCAGTACTTC. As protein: CASSLGSLAQETQYF.

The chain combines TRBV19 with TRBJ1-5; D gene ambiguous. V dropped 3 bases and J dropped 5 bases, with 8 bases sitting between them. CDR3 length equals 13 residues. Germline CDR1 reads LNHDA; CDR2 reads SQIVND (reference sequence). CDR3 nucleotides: TGTGCCAGTAGTATGCTCCCGGATCAGCCCCAGCATTTT. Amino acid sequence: CASSMLPDQPQHF.

CDR3 bases: TGTGCCGCAGGGGGACAGGGGGCTAATACTGAAGCTTTCTTT. Translation: CAAGGQGANTEAFF. The chain links TRBV6-5 to TRBJ1-1; 12 bases map to TRBD1. There are 14 residues in the CDR3. V was pared by 11 bases and J by 5 bases, with 9 bases of the junction left unmatched. CDR1 is MNHEY and CDR2 is SVGAGI in the germline V gene.

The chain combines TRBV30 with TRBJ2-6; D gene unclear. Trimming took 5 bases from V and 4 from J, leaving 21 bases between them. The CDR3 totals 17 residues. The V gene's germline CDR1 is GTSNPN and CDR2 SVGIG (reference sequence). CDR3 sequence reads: CAWGKGRIAIGANVLTF. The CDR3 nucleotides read TGTGCCTGGGGGAAGGGCCGCATTGCCATCGGGGCCAACGTCCTGACTTTC.

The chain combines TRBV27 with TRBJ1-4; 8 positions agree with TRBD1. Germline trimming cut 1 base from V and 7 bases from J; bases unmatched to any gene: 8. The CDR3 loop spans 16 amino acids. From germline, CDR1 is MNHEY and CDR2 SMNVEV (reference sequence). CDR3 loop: CASSLYGDRSLEKLFF. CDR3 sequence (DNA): TGTGCCAGCAGTTTATACGGGGACAGGTCACTTGAAAAACTGTTTTTT.

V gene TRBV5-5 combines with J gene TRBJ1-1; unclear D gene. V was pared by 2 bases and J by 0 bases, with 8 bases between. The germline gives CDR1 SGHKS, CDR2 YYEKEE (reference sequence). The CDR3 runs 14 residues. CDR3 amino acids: CASSLLTLNTEAFF. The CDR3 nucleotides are TGTGCCAGCAGCTTACTTACACTGAACACTGAAGCTTTCTTT.

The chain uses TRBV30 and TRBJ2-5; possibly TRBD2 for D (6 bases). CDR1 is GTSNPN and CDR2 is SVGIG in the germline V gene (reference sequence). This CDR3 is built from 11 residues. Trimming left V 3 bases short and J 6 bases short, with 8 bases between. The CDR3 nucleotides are TGTGCCTGGAGGGGGGGAAAGACCCAGTACTTC. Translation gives CAWRGGKTQYF.

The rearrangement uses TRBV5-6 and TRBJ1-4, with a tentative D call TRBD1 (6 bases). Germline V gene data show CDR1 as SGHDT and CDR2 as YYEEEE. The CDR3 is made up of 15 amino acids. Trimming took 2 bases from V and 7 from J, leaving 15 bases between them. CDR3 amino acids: CASSFYQGFTEKLFF. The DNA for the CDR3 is TGTGCCAGCAGCTTTTACCAGGGGTTTACTGAAAAACTGTTTTTT.

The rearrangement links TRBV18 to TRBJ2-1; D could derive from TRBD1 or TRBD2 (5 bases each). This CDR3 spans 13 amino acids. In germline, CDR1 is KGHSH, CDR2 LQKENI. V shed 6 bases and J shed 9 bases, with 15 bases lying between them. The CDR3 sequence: CASSPGPGSEQFF. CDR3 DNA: TGTGCCAGCTCGCCGGGACCCGGTTCTGAGCAGTTCTTC. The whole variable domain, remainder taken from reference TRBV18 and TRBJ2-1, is NAGVMQNPRHLVRRRGQEARLRCSPMKGHSHVYWYRQLPEEGLKFMVYLQKENIIDESGMPKERFSAEFPKEGPSILRIQQVVRGDSAAYFCASSPGPGSEQFFGPGTRLTVL.